The T cell receptor beta chain under discussion was sequenced for a study of T-cell memory formation after mild COVID-19 (dated by TCRdb to about 2021). For the study in its entirety: Most TCR sequence clusters were specific to one of the two donors. The cohort comprised two young, previously healthy adult volunteers, one female and one male. In a couple of donors, T-cell clones that expanded and contracted after mild COVID-19 were tracked by sequencing TCRalpha and TCRbeta repertoires over time.

Ficoll-Paque density gradient centrifugation was used to isolate PBMCs. The sequencer listed for this sample is Illumina NovaSeq 6000. TCRalpha and TCRbeta cDNA libraries were built by 5'RACE with constant-segment primers, adding sample barcodes and unique molecular identifiers. RNA was extracted from every sample with Trizol reagent. Libraries were amplified in two PCR steps, with a second sample barcode and Illumina TruSeq adapters added in the second step. Sequencing of the libraries was done on an Illumina NovaSeq, producing 2 x 150 bp paired-end reads. The paper's processing steps were these. Demultiplexing of reads and collapsing into UMI-guided consensus sequences were performed with migec v1.2.7. Using mixcr v2.1.11, the UMI consensuses were aligned to TRA and TRB V and J templates and assembled into clonotypes. A clonotype was counted as expanded or contracted only if both edgeR and NoisET called the change significant, with noise models trained on biological replicates. edgeR calls used a false discovery rate-adjusted p below 0.01 and a log2 fold-change threshold of 1. PCA with hierarchical clustering of max-normalized trajectories of the 1000 most abundant clonotypes was used as exploratory dynamics analysis. Separately sequenced CD4+ and CD8+ repertoires were used to assign the CD4 or CD8 phenotype of responding clones. TCRdb itself trimmed the public reads at Q25 with fastp, ran MiXCR and retained productive beta chains. Rows are unified per CDR3 protein, each entry keeping the most common DNA and genes. TCRdb, rather than the study authors, made the V and J calls. For this sample there are approximately 450,000 distinct CDR3 sequences; roughly 18% appear just once. Over 9% of the sample is held by the ten biggest clonotypes.

V and J are truncated by 4 bases and 4 bases respectively, leaving an intervening sequence of 10 bases. The CDR3 runs 13 amino acids, cysteine and phenylalanine included. Of the read, only the CDR3 DNA is kept; its 39 bases are in frame from base 1. The germline V gene (reference sequence) yields LGHDT for CDR1 and YNNKEL for CDR2. At least ten counts were recorded for this clonotype. The antigen it recognizes is unknown. The input lacks base qualities; no much larger clone sits a single base away. Beyond this particular receptor, the publication reports: From day 15 to 85, contracting clones showed balanced CD4/CD8 phenotypes, whereas a second wave of clones that expanded from day 15 to 37 leaned towards CD4+. The detection of some responding clones in pre-infection memory suggests that pre-existing cross-reactive memory T cells joined the SARS-CoV-2 response. Only a couple of mild cases were covered by the study, and larger cohorts that include severe cases with pre-infection samples were considered necessary. Contracting CD4+ clones were found mainly in CM and EM memory subsets, while CD8+ clones were enriched in EMRA. The second-wave clones that peaked on day 37 were not confirmed to be SARS-CoV-2 specific.

The sequencing sample was made of PBMCs or a T cell subset sorted from them (not recorded which). The sequence links TRBV3-1 to TRBJ1-1; perhaps TRBD1 is the D gene, with 5 bases matching. This receptor was taken from an adult woman who had mild COVID-19 (a few samples of this study predate the infection). The sample titles of this study are shuffled in the database, so cell type and time point are left out; the donor was told from shared clones. The encoded CDR3 is CASSPGHLTEAFF. In nucleotides, the sequence is TGTGCCAGCAGCCCAGGACATCTCACTGAAGCTTTCTTT.